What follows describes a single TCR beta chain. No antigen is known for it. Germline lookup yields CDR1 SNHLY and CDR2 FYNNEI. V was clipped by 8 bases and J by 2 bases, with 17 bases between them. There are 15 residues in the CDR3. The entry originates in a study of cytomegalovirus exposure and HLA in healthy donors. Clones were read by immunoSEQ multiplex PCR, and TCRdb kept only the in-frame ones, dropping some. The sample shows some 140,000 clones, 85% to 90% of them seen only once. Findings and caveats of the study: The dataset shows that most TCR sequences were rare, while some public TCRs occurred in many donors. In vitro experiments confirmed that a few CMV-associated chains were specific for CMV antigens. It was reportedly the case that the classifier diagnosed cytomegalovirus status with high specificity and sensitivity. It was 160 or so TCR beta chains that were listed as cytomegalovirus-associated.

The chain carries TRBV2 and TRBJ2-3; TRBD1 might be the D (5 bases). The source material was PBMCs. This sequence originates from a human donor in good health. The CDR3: CASLWGTPLTDTQYF. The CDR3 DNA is TGTGCCAGCCTATGGGGCACCCCCCTCACAGATACGCAGTATTTT. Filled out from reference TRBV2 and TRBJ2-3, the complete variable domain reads EPEVTQTPSHQVTQMGQEVILRCVPISNHLYFYWYRQILGQKVEFLVSFYNNEISEKSEIFDDQFSVERPDGSNFTLKIRSTKLEDSAMYFCASLWGTPLTDTQYFGPGTRLTVL.